The clone carrying this TCR beta chain has ten or more counts. Its matching antigen is unknown. The entry originates in a study of T-cell reconstitution after alpha-beta-depleted transplantation in children. CDR3 length equals 15 residues. V lost 3 bases, J lost 4 bases, and 13 bases lay in between. Using unique molecular identifiers, the investigators prepared the TCRbeta library. TCRdb re-called the PCR reads with MiXCR, one entry per CDR3 protein. The repertoire holds around 670,000 distinct CDR3 sequences, with approximately 14% as singletons. Study outcomes and limitations: When one year had passed after transplant, most T-cell counts and diversity came from newly produced T cells.

The sequence was collected from a girl aged 2 to 10 with congenital amegakaryocytic thrombocytopenia, due to receive a stem cell transplant. The chain employs TRBV12-3 or TRBV12-4 and TRBJ2-1, with D tentatively TRBD2 (6 bases). The specimen comprised PBMCs, sampled before TCRalphabeta/CD19-depleted stem cell transplant. The CDR3 DNA is TGTGCCAGCAGTTTTCGAGCGGGCGGTTACAATGAGCAGTTCTTC. Translation gives CASSFRAGGYNEQFF.